The 30 T cell receptor beta chains below all came from one sample that was sequenced in a study of CD8 T cells in Susac syndrome (dated by TCRdb to the late 2010s). Library preparation employed the immunoSEQ multiplex PCR assay. RNA was extracted using the RNeasy kit, and roughly 0.45 to 1 microgram was reverse transcribed with random hexamers. In TCRdb, the public reads were trimmed at Q25 with fastp and aligned with MiXCR, with productive beta chains retained. All rows with the same CDR3 protein become a single entry with the most common DNA and genes. The sample profile shows around 130,000 distinct CDR3 sequences; roughly 80% of them were found once. The ten largest account for roughly 0.5% of the sample. Sequences were obtained from CD8+ T cells from PBMCs. These receptors all come from a human donor with multiple sclerosis.

The rearrangement joins TRBV7-9 to TRBJ1-2; D might be TRBD1 (6 bases). CDR1 is SEHNR, CDR2 FQNEAQ, per germline (reference sequence). Between the trimmed V and J ends, which lost 5 bases and 4 bases, there was a span of 14 bases. The CDR3 has 14 amino acids. CDR3 sequence reads: CASSLTGNSYGYTF. The DNA for the CDR3 is TGTGCCAGCAGCCTAACAGGGAACTCCTATGGCTACACCTTC.

The CDR3 region is CASSPTSSYTGELFF. CDR3 nucleotides: TGTGCCAGCAGCCCAACTAGCAGCTACACCGGGGAGCTGTTTTTT. The rearrangement uses TRBV7-2 and TRBJ2-2; possible D gene TRBD2, 6 bases. This CDR3 has 15 amino acids. The germline V gene has CDR1 SGHTA and CDR2 FQGNSA. V was pared by 5 bases and J by 3 bases, with 13 bases between.

The chain has TRBV6-5 and TRBJ2-1, with TRBD2 matching 9 bases. V dropped 2 bases and J dropped 5; count of bases not matched to a gene: 7. This CDR3 region has 16 residues. CDR1 and CDR2 (germline): MNHEY, SVGAGI. The CDR3 coding sequence is TGTGCCAGCAGTTACAGGGCGGGAGGGCCAAACAATGAGCAGTTCTTC. Protein product: CASSYRAGGPNNEQFF.

The V gene is TRBV7-2, the J gene TRBJ2-5, with a possible D match to TRBD2 (5 bases). V gave up 0 bases and J gave up 5 bases, with 13 bases separating them. This CDR3 has 15 residues. Germline values: CDR1 SGHTA, CDR2 FQGNSA. CDR3 DNA sequence: TGTGCCAGCAGCTTAGCTGAGGGCGGCTCGGAGACCCAGTACTTC. Protein product: CASSLAEGGSETQYF.

The V call is TRBV28, the J call TRBJ2-7; D call uncertain. The V gene's germline CDR1 is MDHEN and CDR2 SYDVKM. The CDR3 runs 12 residues. With 3 bases removed from V and 7 bases from J, the gap between germline ends came to 10 bases. The CDR3 here is CASSFSYREQYF. CDR3 DNA: TGTGCCAGCAGTTTTTCCTATCGGGAGCAGTACTTC.

The sample holds a few counts of this clonotype. The chain couples TRBV6-6 to TRBJ1-1; the D is unclear. Germline CDR1 MNHNY, CDR2 SVGAGI (reference sequence). This CDR3 spans 11 amino acids. The V end was cut by 2 bases, the J end by 4 bases, with 2 bases between. CDR3 in amino acids: CASSYGTEAFF. DNA for the CDR3: TGTGCCAGCAGTTACGGCACTGAAGCTTTCTTT.

The sample holds one count of this clonotype. The V and J genes are TRBV29-1 and TRBJ2-1; weak D call: TRBD2 (5 bases). There are 14 residues in the CDR3. CDR1 is SQVTM and CDR2 is ANQGSEA in the germline V gene. Trimming took off 2 bases at V and 0 bases at J, with 8 bases between the two ends. The CDR3 DNA sequence: TGCAGCGTTGAACTGGGGAGCTCCTACAATGAGCAGTTCTTC. This translates into CSVELGSSYNEQFF.

V gene TRBV29-1 combines with J gene TRBJ1-2; 10 positions agree with TRBD1. Germline-derived CDR1 and CDR2 are SQVTM and ANQGSEA. This CDR3 spans 16 amino acids. V shed 5 bases and J 5 bases; nucleotides not matched to a gene: 14. DNA for the CDR3: TGCAGCGTTTGTACCATCGACTGGACAGGGGGGTATGGCTACACCTTC. Residues: CSVCTIDWTGGYGYTF.

Only one count was recorded for this clonotype. The chain links TRBV10-3 to TRBJ2-2, with D possibly matching TRBD2 (5 bases). Germline lookup yields CDR1 ENHRY and CDR2 SYGVKD. This CDR3 region has 12 residues. V was trimmed by 9 bases and J by 1 base, leaving 6 bases between them. DNA of the CDR3: TGTGCCATAGGACTGAACACCGGGGAGCTGTTTTTT. Translation gives CAIGLNTGELFF.

In its sample, this clonotype was seen once. The chain employs TRBV4-1 and TRBJ1-1; TRBD1 matches 8 bases. V lost 3 bases to trimming and J lost 0 bases; unmatched junction nucleotides: 3. Germline CDR1 reads MGHRA; CDR2 reads YSYEKL. The CDR3 covers 15 residues. The DNA for the CDR3 is TGCGCCAGCAGCCATCGACAGGGGATGAACACTGAAGCTTTCTTT. Translating it yields CASSHRQGMNTEAFF.

This clonotype was picked up a small number of times. This chain uses TRBV6-4 with TRBJ2-3, with 9 bases matching TRBD2. V shed 0 bases and J 4 bases; nucleotides not matched to a gene: 5. Germline V gives CDR1 MRHNA, CDR2 SNTAGT. The CDR3 totals 16 residues. CDR3 region: CASSDSASGDADTQYF. The CDR3 DNA reads as TGTGCCAGCAGTGACTCGGCTAGCGGGGACGCAGATACGCAGTATTTT.

In its sample, this clonotype was seen a few times. CDR3 in DNA: TGTGCCAGCAGCTTAGACCTCTATGGCTACACCTTC. It is translated as CASSLDLYGYTF. The chain uses TRBV7-9 and TRBJ1-2; D remains unclear. Trimming pared 1 base from V and 4 bases from J, leaving 4 bases between. Germline V gene lookup returns CDR1 SEHNR and CDR2 FQNEAQ (reference sequence). This CDR3 region has 12 residues. Together with reference TRBV7-9 and TRBJ1-2, the CDR3 gives the full variable domain: DTGVSQNPRHKITKRGQNVTFRCDPISEHNRLYWYRQTLGQGPEFLTYFQNEAQLEKSRLLSDRFSAERPKGSFSTLEIQRTEQGDSAMYLCASSLDLYGYTFGSGTRLTVV.

This chain links TRBV28 with TRBJ1-5; TRBD1 might be the D (5 bases). Germline V gene data show CDR1 as MDHEN and CDR2 as SYDVKM. The CDR3 is 15 amino acids. The germline V and J ends were trimmed by 5 bases and 15 bases, with 26 bases remaining between them. CDR3 loop: CASSASGTAVFLRHF. The CDR3 DNA sequence: TGTGCCAGCAGTGCCTCCGGGACCGCAGTATTTCTCCGGCATTTT.

The chain couples TRBV12-3 or TRBV12-4 to TRBJ2-7; D is ambiguous. With 5 bases removed from V and 0 bases from J, the gap between germline ends came to 11 bases. The CDR3 covers 14 residues. CDR3 DNA: TGTGCCAGCAGTGAATTAACAACCTCCTACGAGCAGTACTTC. This codes for CASSELTTSYEQYF.

The chain links TRBV5-1 to TRBJ1-4; D uncertain. The germline CDR1 and CDR2 sequences are SGHRS and YFSETQ. V lost 6 bases, J lost 7 bases, and 16 bases lay in between. CDR3 length: 14 amino acids. The CDR3 spells CASIKPSGGEKLFF. CDR3 in DNA: TGCGCCAGCATTAAACCCAGTGGAGGTGAAAAACTGTTTTTT.

The chain recombines TRBV29-1 with TRBJ1-2; 7 nucleotides match TRBD1. V shed 3 bases, J shed 4 bases, and the junction held 8 bases outside the gene matches. Germline V gene sequence: CDR1 SQVTM, CDR2 ANQGSEA. There are 14 residues in the CDR3. This CDR3 reads CSVDTRQGRYGYTF. In nucleotides, the CDR3 is TGCAGCGTTGATACCCGACAGGGCCGCTATGGCTACACCTTC.

This clonotype appeared a single time. The V call is TRBV4-3, the J call TRBJ2-3; D remains unclear. The ends were cut back, 2 bases at V and 3 bases at J, with 3 bases in the middle. The length of the CDR3 is 12 residues. Per the germline V gene, CDR1 is LGHNA and CDR2 is YSLEER. The CDR3 loop reads CASSQRTDTQYF. The DNA of the CDR3 is TGCGCCAGCAGCCAAAGAACAGATACGCAGTATTTT.

The chain links TRBV11-2 to TRBJ1-2; 9 bases agree with TRBD1. This CDR3 has 14 amino acids. Germline assignment: CDR1 SGHAT and CDR2 FQNNGV. V lost 4 bases and J lost 8; bases outside the gene matches: 8. The CDR3 spells CASSSAGTGSGYTF. CDR3 bases: TGTGCCAGCAGCTCCGCCGGGACAGGGTCCGGCTACACCTTC.

The V call is TRBV7-9, the J call TRBJ2-5, with D perhaps TRBD1 (6 bases). V lost 6 bases and J 0 bases, leaving 14 bases between the germline ends. Germline CDR1 is SEHNR and CDR2 is FQNEAQ (reference sequence). This CDR3 contains 15 residues. CDR3 sequence reads: CASSPGHLDQETQYF. DNA of the CDR3: TGTGCCAGCAGTCCGGGACACTTGGACCAAGAGACCCAGTACTTC.

This sequence joins TRBV28 and TRBJ2-5; 8 bases are shared with TRBD1. In germline, CDR1 is MDHEN, CDR2 SYDVKM. Germline trimming cut 4 bases from V and 4 bases from J; bases unmatched to any gene: 5. This CDR3 comprises 14 residues. CDR3 DNA: TGTGCCAGCAGTTCCAGACAGGGGTTAGAGACCCAGTACTTC. Translating it yields CASSSRQGLETQYF.

The chain joins TRBV28 to TRBJ1-1; TRBD1 is a possible D gene (5 bases). Looked up from germline, CDR1 is MDHEN and CDR2 is SYDVKM. Deletions cut 4 bases from V and 0 bases from J, with 12 bases between. The CDR3 runs to 15 residues. In DNA form, the CDR3 reads TGTGCCAGCAGTTCCTACTTAGGGGTGAACACTGAAGCTTTCTTT. Protein product: CASSSYLGVNTEAFF.

The chain uses TRBV6-1 and TRBJ1-5; no clear D. CDR1 and CDR2 (germline): MNHNS, SASEGT. This CDR3 is built from 15 residues. Between the trimmed V and J ends, which lost 6 bases and 5 bases, there was a span of 17 bases. The CDR3 loop reads CASRGLGSRDQPQHF. DNA for the CDR3: TGTGCCAGCAGAGGTCTGGGTTCAAGGGATCAGCCCCAGCATTTT.

The chain employs TRBV4-1 and TRBJ2-5; D gene uncertain. The CDR3 runs to 14 residues. Trimming shortened V by 1 base and J by 3 bases, and 9 bases separated the two germline ends. The germline V gene has CDR1 MGHRA and CDR2 YSYEKL. The CDR3 DNA sequence: TGCGCCAGCAGCCAAGCAACAACAGAAGAGACCCAGTACTTC. Translation: CASSQATTEETQYF.

V gene TRBV29-1 combines with J gene TRBJ1-4; D gene ambiguous. The CDR3 consists of 12 residues. V lost 4 bases and J 5 bases, leaving 8 bases between the germline ends. The germline gives CDR1 SQVTM, CDR2 ANQGSEA. CDR3 DNA sequence: TGCAGCGTTGCTGGGCCAAATGAAAAACTGTTTTTT. Amino acid sequence: CSVAGPNEKLFF.

The CDR3 reads CASSRDSAGYTEAFF. CDR3 nucleotide sequence: TGCGCCAGCAGCCGAGACTCAGCCGGGTACACTGAAGCTTTCTTT. This sequence joins TRBV4-1 and TRBJ1-1, with D hard to call. With 4 bases removed from V and 3 bases from J, the gap between germline ends came to 15 bases. CDR3 length: 15 amino acids. CDR1 and CDR2 from the germline V gene are MGHRA and YSYEKL.

In its sample, this clonotype was seen a few times. V is TRBV4-3 and J is TRBJ1-1; D possibly corresponds to TRBD1 (6 bases). V shed 0 bases and J shed 6 bases, with 14 bases lying between them. Germline V gene data show CDR1 as LGHNA and CDR2 as YSLEER. There are 15 residues in the CDR3. The DNA of the CDR3 is TGCGCCAGCAGCCAAGACCCAGGGGAATACTCTGAAGCTTTCTTT. It translates to CASSQDPGEYSEAFF.

This clonotype was seen a handful of times. The chain is built from TRBV6-5 and TRBJ2-5, with 7 nucleotides matching TRBD2. The germline V gene encodes CDR1 MNHEY and CDR2 SVGAGI. The CDR3 loop spans 15 amino acids. With V trimmed by 2 bases and J by 5 bases, 8 bases remained unmatched. CDR3 protein: CASSYSRGVRETQYF. DNA for the CDR3: TGTGCCAGCAGTTACAGCCGGGGGGTCAGGGAGACCCAGTACTTC.

This clonotype came up once. The V gene is TRBV3-1, the J gene TRBJ1-1; 7 bases agree with TRBD1. CDR3 length equals 13 residues. The ends lost 5 bases at V and 11 bases at J; junction bases unmatched: 11. The germline gives CDR1 LGHDT, CDR2 YNNKEL (reference sequence). The DNA of the CDR3 is TGTGCCAGCAGCAGCGTAACAGGGGAATGGGCTTTCTTT. Its protein is CASSSVTGEWAFF.

This rearrangement joins TRBV19 to TRBJ2-1; 7 bases match TRBD2. Germline CDR1 is LNHDA and CDR2 is SQIVND (reference sequence). CDR3 length equals 15 residues. V trimming: 3 bases; J trimming: 8 bases; junction bases outside the gene matches: 10. The CDR3: CASSMGLVGGHEQFF. CDR3 coding DNA: TGTGCCAGTAGTATGGGGCTAGTGGGAGGGCATGAGCAGTTCTTC.

The chain couples TRBV12-3 or TRBV12-4 to TRBJ2-2, with 8 bases that match TRBD2. V lost 3 bases and J lost 6; bases outside the gene matches: 12. The CDR3 totals 17 residues. The CDR3 loop reads CASSFFILAGGAGELFF. CDR3 bases: TGTGCCAGCAGTTTCTTTATCCTAGCGGGCGGAGCCGGGGAGCTGTTTTTT.